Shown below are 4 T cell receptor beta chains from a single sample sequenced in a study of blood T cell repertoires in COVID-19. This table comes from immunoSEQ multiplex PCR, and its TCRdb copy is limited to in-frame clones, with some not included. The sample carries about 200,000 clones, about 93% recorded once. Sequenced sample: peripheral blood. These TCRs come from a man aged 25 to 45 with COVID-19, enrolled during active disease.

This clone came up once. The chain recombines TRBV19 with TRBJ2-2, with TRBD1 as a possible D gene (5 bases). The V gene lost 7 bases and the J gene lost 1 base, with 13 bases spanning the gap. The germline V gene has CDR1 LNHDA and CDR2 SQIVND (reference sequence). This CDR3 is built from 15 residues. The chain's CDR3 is CASIDRSMNTGELFF. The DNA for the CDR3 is TGTGCCAGTATCGACAGAAGTATGAACACCGGGGAGCTGTTTTTT. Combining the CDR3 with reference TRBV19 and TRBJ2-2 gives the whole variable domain DGGITQSPKYLFRKEGQNVTLSCEQNLNHDAMYWYRQDPGQGLRLIYYSQIVNDFQKGDIAEGYSVSREKKESFPLTVTSAQKNPTAFYLCASIDRSMNTGELFFGEGSRLTVL.

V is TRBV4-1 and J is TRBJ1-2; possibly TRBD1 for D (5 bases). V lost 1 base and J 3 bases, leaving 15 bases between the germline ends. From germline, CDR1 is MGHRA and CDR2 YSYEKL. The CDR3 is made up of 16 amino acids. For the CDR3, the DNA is TGCGCCAGCAGCCAAGTAGGGGTGTCGCCCCACTATGGCTACACCTTC. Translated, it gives CASSQVGVSPHYGYTF.

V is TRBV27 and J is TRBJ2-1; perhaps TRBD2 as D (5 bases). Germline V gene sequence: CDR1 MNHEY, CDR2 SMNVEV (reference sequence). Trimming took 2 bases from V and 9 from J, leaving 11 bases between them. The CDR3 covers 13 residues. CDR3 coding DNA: TGTGCCAGCAGTTTAGGTGAGGCGGGTGAGCAGTTCTTC. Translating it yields CASSLGEAGEQFF.

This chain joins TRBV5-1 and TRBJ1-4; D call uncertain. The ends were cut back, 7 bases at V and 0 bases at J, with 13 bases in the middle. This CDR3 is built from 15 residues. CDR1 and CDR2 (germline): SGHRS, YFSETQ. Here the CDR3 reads CASSSRDATNEKLFF. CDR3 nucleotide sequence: TGCGCCAGCTCCTCCCGGGATGCAACTAATGAAAAACTGTTTTTT.